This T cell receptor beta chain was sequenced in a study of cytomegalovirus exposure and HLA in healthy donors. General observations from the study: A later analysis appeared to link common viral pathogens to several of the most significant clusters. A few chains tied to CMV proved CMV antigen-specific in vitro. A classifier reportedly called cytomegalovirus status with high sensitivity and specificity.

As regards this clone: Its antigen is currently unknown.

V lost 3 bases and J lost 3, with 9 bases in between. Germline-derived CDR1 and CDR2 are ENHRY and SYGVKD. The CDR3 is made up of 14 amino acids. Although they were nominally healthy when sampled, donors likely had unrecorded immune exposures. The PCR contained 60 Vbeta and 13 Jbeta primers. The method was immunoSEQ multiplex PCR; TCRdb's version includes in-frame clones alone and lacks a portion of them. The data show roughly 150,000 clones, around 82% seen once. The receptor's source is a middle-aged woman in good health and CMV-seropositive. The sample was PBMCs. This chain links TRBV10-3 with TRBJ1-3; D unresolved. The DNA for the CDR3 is TGTGCCATCAGTGAATTGGGAGGTGGAAACACCATATATTTT. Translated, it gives CAISELGGGNTIYF.